The rows below give T cell receptor beta chains drawn from one sample of a study of regulatory T cells in long-lasting Graves disease. TCRdb processed the multiplex PCR reads anew with MiXCR; each CDR3 protein has one entry. The sample records roughly 500,000 distinct CDR3 sequences, roughly 14% being singletons. The sample was also reused in another study, on T cells in Graves' hyperthyroidism and ophthalmopathy.

The sequencing used peripheral blood mononuclear cells (PBMCs), collected at new diagnosis, from a patient treated with antithyroid drugs. All receptors derive from a man under 40 with Graves disease. Both conserved end residues are part of each CDR3.

>TRBV6-1|TRBJ2-7
CASPSPSRGQGWRRGYEQYF
>TRBV7-9|TRBJ1-5
CASSLVRGPGNQPQHF
>TRBV2|TRBJ2-3
CASSGSVGRADSIDTQYF
>TRBV10-3|TRBJ2-1
CAISVGLEGKKEQFF
>TRBV27|TRBJ2-1
CASRTLGQGKYNEQFF
>TRBV6-2/TRBV6-3|TRBJ2-1
CASSINDGNEQFF
>TRBV27|TRBJ1-1
CASSLLSTINTEAFF
>TRBV2|TRBJ2-3
CASSEAPQGTDTQYF
>TRBV29-1|TRBJ2-5
CSADRGTQETQYF
>TRBV13|TRBJ2-1
CASSLTSAHEQFF
>TRBV7-9|TRBJ1-4
CASSSGVMSEKLFF
>TRBV27|TRBJ2-1
CASSLEGHQDEQFF
>TRBV6-1|TRBJ2-1
CASSEEFVSPYNEQFF
>TRBV7-8|TRBJ2-2
CASSLAGQALNTGELFF
>TRBV30|TRBJ2-3
CAWTQRSTDTQYF
>TRBV30|TRBJ1-1
CAWTMELNTEAFF
>TRBV2|TRBJ2-1
CASSVNRDNEQFF
>TRBV12-3/TRBV12-4|TRBJ2-7
CASSLLGRSSYEQYF
>TRBV3-1|TRBJ2-5
CASSQGTSGQETQYF
>TRBV18|TRBJ1-3
CASSRRTARDTIYF
>TRBV19|TRBJ2-3
CASSAPGGAYDAQYF
>TRBV27|TRBJ2-3
CATNQNEDTQYF
>TRBV20-1|TRBJ1-2
CSARRDSSYGYTF
>TRBV20-1|TRBJ2-1
CSARDLGLAGHNEQFF